This T cell receptor (beta chain) appears in the sequencing data of a study of beta chain features in type 1 diabetes. Overall study results and limits: Among patients with Type 1 diabetes, TCRB CDR3s were moderately but significantly shorter in every one of the four CD4+ subsets. The question left open here concerned HLA type influencing TCRB rearrangement.

This clone appeared a few times. Its specificity is not known. Sequenced material consisted of expressed TCRB transcripts (all of the isolated RNA was reverse transcribed). Naive, central memory and regulatory T cell samples yielded some 3.9 million reads on average. Sequenced by immunoSEQ multiplex PCR; TCRdb stores in-frame clones only, minus some. The sample has approximately 360,000 clones; 10% to 15% are singletons. Trimming took 3 bases from V and 0 from J, leaving 8 bases between them. Looked up from germline, CDR1 is SQVTM and CDR2 is ANQGSEA. This CDR3 has 14 residues. CD45RO/CCR7/CD25/CD127/CD95/CD27 sorting isolated CD4+ naive, central memory, regulatory and stem cell-like memory cells.

The sequencing input was naive CD4+ T cells from blood. The receptor comes from a woman between 18 and 29 years old with type 1 diabetes. The rearrangement uses TRBV29-1 and TRBJ2-2; D ambiguous. The CDR3: CSVERFANTGELFF. The CDR3 bases are TGCAGCGTTGAGCGTTTCGCGAACACCGGGGAGCTGTTTTTT.